The 11 T cell receptor beta chains reported below all come from one sample, sequenced in a study of response to subunit inactivated influenza vaccine. TCRdb itself ran the RT-PCR reads through MiXCR, one entry per CDR3 protein. The sample has 290,000 or so distinct CDR3 sequences; about 20% are singletons. The material was PBMCs from blood, obtained around 22 months after vaccination. The receptors were gathered from a man aged 45-69 years who received an inactivated influenza vaccine.

In regard to this clonotype: This may stem from a read error, because a much larger clone lies one nucleotide away. The chain has TRBV12-3 or TRBV12-4 and TRBJ1-6; D perhaps matches TRBD1 (6 bases). CDR3 length equals 14 residues. Here the CDR3 DNA reads TGTGCCGGCAGCTCCGCGAGGGGGAATTCACCCCTCCACTTT. It yields the protein CAGSSARGNSPLHF.

This clonotype was recorded a few times. This sequence joins TRBV29-1 and TRBJ2-2; 8 bases are a match to TRBD1. Germline V gene sequence: CDR1 SQVTM, CDR2 ANQGSEA. Trimming cost V 3 bases and J 3 bases; bases outside gene matches: 3. CDR3 length equals 14 residues. The CDR3 nucleotides read TGCAGCGTTGACGCACAGGGGGACACCGGGGAGCTGTTTTTT. Translation gives CSVDAQGDTGELFF.

The sample holds a few counts of this clonotype. This chain connects TRBV2 to TRBJ2-3, with 12 bases aligning to TRBD2. J was trimmed by 2 bases and V by 2 bases; bases with no gene match: 11. This CDR3 is 19 amino acids long. Germline CDR1 and CDR2: SNHLY and FYNNEI. CDR3 sequence: CASSEPGLAGGATTDTQYF. CDR3 nucleotide sequence: TGTGCCAGCAGTGAACCGGGACTAGCGGGCGGAGCTACCACAGATACGCAGTATTTT.

This clonotype was recorded many times. The V gene is TRBV5-5, the J gene TRBJ1-3; TRBD1 might be the D (5 bases). The CDR3 loop spans 17 amino acids. CDR1 is SGHKS and CDR2 is YYEKEE in the germline V gene (reference sequence). Trimming cost V 4 bases and J 3 bases, with 20 bases left between them. CDR3 DNA: TGTGCCAGCAGCCAACAATTGCAGGGACGGGATGGAAACACCATATATTTT. Protein: CASSQQLQGRDGNTIYF.

The J gene is TRBJ2-3, the V gene TRBV6-6; D uncertain. This CDR3 has 12 amino acids. Trimming left V 3 bases short and J 5 bases short, with 6 bases between. Germline V gene data show CDR1 as MNHNY and CDR2 as SVGAGI (reference sequence). The CDR3 is CASSYSLDTQYF. The CDR3 DNA is TGTGCCAGCAGTTATTCCCTAGATACGCAGTATTTT.

This clonotype has only a few counts. This chain joins TRBV27 and TRBJ1-1, with D possibly matching TRBD1 (6 bases). The V end lost 6 bases, the J end lost 2 bases, and 19 bases lay between the germline ends. CDR1 and CDR2 from the germline V gene are MNHEY and SMNVEV (reference sequence). This CDR3 is built from 16 residues. The CDR3 coding sequence is TGTGCCAGCAGCTACGAGGGGGTCCCTCTAAACACTGAAGCTTTCTTT. Its translation is CASSYEGVPLNTEAFF.

J is TRBJ1-1 and V is TRBV29-1; D perhaps matches TRBD1 (5 bases). V was shortened by 6 bases and J by 4 bases, with 21 bases between the two germline ends. The germline gives CDR1 SQVTM, CDR2 ANQGSEA. The CDR3 sequence is 15 residues long. The CDR3 DNA reads TGCAGCGTGCAGCGAACCGGGACCCCGACCACTGAAGCTTTCTTT. Translating gives CSVQRTGTPTTEAFF.

In this sample, this clonotype turned up a few times. This chain joins TRBV6-2 or TRBV6-3 and TRBJ1-5, with a possible D match to TRBD1 (6 bases). The germline V gene has CDR1 MNHEY and CDR2 SVGEGT. Trimming stripped 2 bases from V and 4 bases from J, with 9 bases between. The CDR3 contains 14 residues. CDR3 in amino acids: CASSYGGLNQPQHF. The DNA for the CDR3 is TGTGCCAGCAGTTACGGGGGGCTGAATCAGCCCCAGCATTTT.

The gene calls are TRBV10-3 and TRBJ2-5, with 8 bases identical to TRBD1. Trimming took 3 bases from V and 3 from J; bases not matched to a gene: 3. The CDR3 spans 14 residues. From germline, CDR1 is ENHRY and CDR2 SYGVKD. CDR3 sequence (DNA): TGTGCCATCAGTGACCCGGACAGGGAAGAGACCCAGTACTTC. It codes for CAISDPDREETQYF.

In this sample, this clonotype turned up a few times. V and J are TRBV2 and TRBJ2-7, with unresolved D. CDR1 is SNHLY and CDR2 is FYNNEI in the germline V gene. The V end was cut by 2 bases, the J end by 6 bases, with 5 bases between. This CDR3 spans 11 amino acids. In DNA form, the CDR3 reads TGTGCCAGCAGTGAAAGCCTCGAGCAGTACTTC. The encoded protein is CASSESLEQYF. Full variable domain (missing parts from reference TRBV2 and TRBJ2-7): EPEVTQTPSHQVTQMGQEVILRCVPISNHLYFYWYRQILGQKVEFLVSFYNNEISEKSEIFDDQFSVERPDGSNFTLKIRSTKLEDSAMYFCASSESLEQYFGPGTRLTVT.

This clonotype was detected a few times. The rearrangement joins TRBV5-1 to TRBJ2-1, with 11 bases fitting TRBD2. Per the germline V gene, CDR1 is SGHRS and CDR2 is YFSETQ. This CDR3 has 19 amino acids. Trimming at V came to 0 bases and at J to 0 bases, leaving 8 bases not matched to a gene. CDR3 loop: CASSLDLAGGTSSYNEQFF. DNA of the CDR3: TGCGCCAGCAGCTTGGATTTAGCGGGAGGGACGAGCTCCTACAATGAGCAGTTCTTC.